This TCR beta chain came from a study of cytomegalovirus exposure and HLA in healthy donors. About the research overall: The 500 to 850 first-cohort repertoires and the 95 to 150 validation repertoires shared the same platform, a later analysis reported.

In this sample, this clone turned up once. Its matching antigen is unknown. General study results and limits: Investigators reported 150 to 200 TCR beta chains as tied to cytomegalovirus. Cytomegalovirus status was reportedly diagnosed by the classifier with high specificity and sensitivity.

The germline gives CDR1 SGHNT, CDR2 YENEEA. Trimming took 5 bases from V and 0 from J, leaving 11 bases between them. CDR3 length: 15 residues. Some clones are missing from TCRdb's copy, which holds only in-frame ones; the method was immunoSEQ multiplex PCR. The table includes tens of thousands of clones, roughly 91% detected once. This TCR derives from a woman aged 25-40 years in good health and CMV-seronegative. The sequenced sample consisted of PBMCs. V and J are TRBV11-3 and TRBJ2-1; D remains unclear. The CDR3 sequence: CASSLRSSSYNEQFF. CDR3 coding DNA: TGTGCCAGCAGCCTGAGGAGTAGCTCCTACAATGAGCAGTTCTTC.